This TCR beta chain was found in a study of early T cells in non-severe SARS-CoV-2 infection. From the 5' RACE reads, TCRdb called clonotypes with MiXCR, one entry per CDR3 protein. This table has approximately 74,000 distinct CDR3 sequences, around 14% appearing once. The clonotype was recovered from an adult who was a healthcare worker with PCR-confirmed SARS-CoV-2 infection or an uninfected control (not recorded which). The sequencing sample was made of whole blood.

In nucleotides, the CDR3 is TGTGCCAGTAGTCGCCCCATATCCTACAATGAGCAGTTCTTC. Translating it yields CASSRPISYNEQFF. This rearrangement joins TRBV19 to TRBJ2-1; no clear D gene. From germline, CDR1 is LNHDA and CDR2 SQIVND (reference sequence). CDR3 length: 14 residues. Trimming removed 5 bases at V and 1 base at J, with 9 bases between.